This is a list of T cell receptor beta chains from one sample in a study of cytomegalovirus exposure and HLA in healthy donors. This table comes from immunoSEQ multiplex PCR, and its TCRdb copy is limited to in-frame clones, with some not included. There are about 160,000 clones in the sample; about two thirds occur only once, and 2.8% lies in the top ten. The sequenced material came from PBMCs. These receptors were taken from a woman in her 30s in good health and CMV-seronegative. Both conserved end residues are part of each CDR3. A D gene is named only where the DNA matches it firmly. Not all rows give a size; the values are once, few, many and, for expanded clones, a class.

abundance: -; d_gene: TRBD1; v_gene: TRBV9; j_gene: TRBJ1-2; CDR3aa: CASSVADRGSYGYTF; CDR3nt: TGTGCCAGCAGCGTAGCGGACAGGGGGTCTTATGGCTACACCTTC
abundance: few; d_gene: -; v_gene: TRBV29-1; j_gene: TRBJ2-2; CDR3aa: CSSPGLRTGELFF; CDR3nt: TGCAGCTCGCCGGGATTGAGGACCGGGGAGCTGTTTTTT
abundance: -; d_gene: -; v_gene: TRBV5-4; j_gene: TRBJ1-3; CDR3aa: CASSLLEGNTIYF; CDR3nt: TGTGCCAGCAGCCTACTAGAGGGAAACACCATATATTTT
abundance: -; d_gene: -; v_gene: TRBV14; j_gene: TRBJ2-7; CDR3aa: CASSQEEGTSNYEQYF; CDR3nt: TGTGCCAGCAGCCAAGAGGAAGGGACATCGAACTACGAGCAGTACTTC
abundance: -; d_gene: TRBD1; v_gene: TRBV7-6; j_gene: TRBJ2-5; CDR3aa: CASSLRDRGWETQYF; CDR3nt: TGTGCCAGCAGCTTAAGGGACAGGGGATGGGAGACCCAGTACTTC
abundance: -; d_gene: TRBD2; v_gene: TRBV13; j_gene: TRBJ2-7; CDR3aa: CASSLDAGVTYEQYF; CDR3nt: TGTGCCAGCAGCTTAGATGCGGGAGTCACCTACGAGCAGTACTTC
abundance: -; d_gene: TRBD1; v_gene: TRBV14; j_gene: TRBJ1-1; CDR3aa: CASSPDRAPVIMNTEAFF; CDR3nt: TGTGCCAGCAGCCCCGACAGGGCCCCTGTTATCATGAACACTGAAGCTTTCTTT
abundance: -; d_gene: -; v_gene: TRBV28; j_gene: TRBJ1-1; CDR3aa: CASGSWTANTEAFF; CDR3nt: TGTGCCAGCGGCTCCTGGACAGCCAACACTGAAGCTTTCTTT
abundance: -; d_gene: -; v_gene: TRBV10-3; j_gene: TRBJ1-5; CDR3aa: CAITDSDDQPQHF; CDR3nt: TGTGCCATCACAGACAGCGATGATCAGCCCCAGCATTTT
abundance: -; d_gene: TRBD1; v_gene: TRBV6-5; j_gene: TRBJ2-4; CDR3aa: CASSSQTGGTNIQYF; CDR3nt: TGTGCCAGCAGTTCGCAGACAGGGGGAACAAACATTCAGTACTTC
abundance: -; d_gene: -; v_gene: TRBV7-6; j_gene: TRBJ1-4; CDR3aa: CASSRRGGIEKLFF; CDR3nt: TGTGCCAGCAGTCGTAGGGGGGGTATTGAAAAACTGTTTTTT
abundance: once; d_gene: -; v_gene: TRBV7-9; j_gene: TRBJ2-1; CDR3aa: CVSTVPGGSSYNEQFF; CDR3nt: TGTGTCAGCACCGTCCCAGGGGGGAGCTCCTACAATGAGCAGTTCTTC
abundance: few; d_gene: -; v_gene: TRBV7-9; j_gene: TRBJ2-3; CDR3aa: CASSTAYAQYF; CDR3nt: TGTGCCAGCAGCACCGCGTATGCGCAGTATTTT
abundance: -; d_gene: -; v_gene: TRBV2; j_gene: TRBJ1-5; CDR3aa: CASSDGSHNQPQHF; CDR3nt: TGTGCCAGCAGTGATGGCAGTCACAATCAGCCCCAGCATTTT
abundance: -; d_gene: TRBD2; v_gene: TRBV7-2; j_gene: TRBJ2-4; CDR3aa: CASAGLGLAGVTKNIQYF; CDR3nt: TGTGCCAGCGCCGGTCTGGGGCTAGCGGGAGTAACCAAAAACATTCAGTACTTC
abundance: -; d_gene: TRBD2; v_gene: TRBV4-3; j_gene: TRBJ2-2; CDR3aa: CASSQGLAGGPTLITGELFF; CDR3nt: TGCGCCAGCAGCCAAGGACTAGCGGGAGGGCCCACCTTGATTACCGGGGAGCTGTTTTTT
abundance: -; d_gene: TRBD1; v_gene: TRBV11-2; j_gene: TRBJ1-1; CDR3aa: CASSLGGDRTSSEAFF; CDR3nt: TGTGCCAGCAGCTTAGGGGGGGACAGGACCTCTTCTGAAGCTTTCTTT
abundance: -; d_gene: TRBD1; v_gene: TRBV6-5; j_gene: TRBJ2-5; CDR3aa: CASSSGQGALGTQYF; CDR3nt: TGTGCCAGCAGTTCGGGACAGGGGGCGCTGGGGACCCAGTACTTC
abundance: -; d_gene: TRBD1; v_gene: TRBV7-6; j_gene: TRBJ2-7; CDR3aa: CASSWDRGGDEQYF; CDR3nt: TGTGCCAGCAGCTGGGACAGGGGGGGAGACGAGCAGTACTTC
abundance: -; d_gene: TRBD2; v_gene: TRBV9; j_gene: TRBJ2-3; CDR3aa: CASSVQAGGPTDTQYF; CDR3nt: TGTGCCAGCAGCGTACAAGCGGGAGGCCCGACAGATACGCAGTATTTT
abundance: -; d_gene: TRBD2; v_gene: TRBV5-4; j_gene: TRBJ2-7; CDR3aa: CASSLDVGGYSYEQYF; CDR3nt: TGTGCCAGCAGCTTGGATGTGGGGGGGTACTCCTACGAGCAGTACTTC
abundance: -; d_gene: -; v_gene: TRBV7-2; j_gene: TRBJ2-1; CDR3aa: CASSFSGNEQFF; CDR3nt: TGTGCCAGCAGCTTTTCGGGTAATGAGCAGTTCTTC
abundance: -; d_gene: -; v_gene: TRBV5-4; j_gene: TRBJ2-6; CDR3aa: CAYLGANGANVLTF; CDR3nt: TGTGCCTACTTAGGGGCTAATGGGGCCAACGTCCTGACTTTC
abundance: -; d_gene: -; v_gene: TRBV27; j_gene: TRBJ2-1; CDR3aa: CASSFSTGTLNEQFF; CDR3nt: TGTGCCAGCAGTTTCTCAACCGGGACACTCAATGAGCAGTTCTTC
abundance: -; d_gene: -; v_gene: TRBV28; j_gene: TRBJ1-1; CDR3aa: CASRIDSFNTEAFF; CDR3nt: TGTGCCAGCAGGATCGACAGCTTTAACACTGAAGCTTTCTTT